Listed here are 10 T cell receptor beta chains from one sample, sequenced in a study of blood T cell repertoires in COVID-19. Some clones are missing from TCRdb's copy, which holds only in-frame ones; the method was immunoSEQ multiplex PCR. The sample shows some 320,000 clones, over 85% of them seen only once. Sequences were obtained from PBMCs or T cells enriched from blood (not recorded which). The receptor set was obtained from a woman aged 45-65 years who had been exposed to COVID-19.

The chain recombines TRBV7-2 with TRBJ2-7; 14 nucleotides align to TRBD2. V trimming: 8 bases; J trimming: 0 bases; junction bases outside the gene matches: 12. The CDR3 extends over 18 amino acids. In germline, CDR1 is SGHTA, CDR2 FQGNSA. The CDR3 DNA reads TGTGCCAGCTCAATCCCCGGGACTAGCGGGGGCAGCTCCTACGAGCAGTACTTC. It codes for CASSIPGTSGGSSYEQYF. Full variable domain (rest looked up from reference TRBV7-2 and TRBJ2-7): GAGVSQSPSNKVTEKGKDVELRCDPISGHTALYWYRQSLGQGLEFLIYFQGNSAPDKSGLPSDRFSAERTGGSVSTLTIQRTQQEDSAVYLCASSIPGTSGGSSYEQYFGPGTRLTVT.

The gene calls are TRBV9 and TRBJ1-1, with D possibly being TRBD1 (6 bases). Germline values: CDR1 SGDLS, CDR2 YYNGEE. V was clipped by 4 bases and J by 1 base, with 14 bases between them. The CDR3 consists of 15 residues. The CDR3 spells CASSQSRGPNTEAFF. DNA for the CDR3: TGTGCCAGCAGCCAATCCAGGGGCCCGAACACTGAAGCTTTCTTT. The complete variable domain, with remaining parts taken from reference TRBV9 and TRBJ1-1, reads DSGVTQTPKHLITATGQRVTLRCSPRSGDLSVYWYQQSLDQGLQFLIQYYNGEERAKGNILERFSAQQFPDLHSELNLSSLELGDSALYFCASSQSRGPNTEAFFGQGTRLTVV.

V usage is TRBV4-2 and J usage is TRBJ1-3, with D unclear. Germline V lookup: CDR1 LGHNA, CDR2 YNFKEQ. The CDR3 is 16 residues long. V lost 0 bases, J lost 0 bases, and 9 bases lay in between. The CDR3 sequence: CASSQEENFSGNTIYF. CDR3 sequence (DNA): TGTGCCAGCAGCCAAGAGGAGAATTTCTCTGGAAACACCATATATTTT.

J is TRBJ1-5 and V is TRBV18; 7 bases agree with TRBD1. Germline V CDR1 and CDR2: KGHSH, LQKENI. J was trimmed by 4 bases and V by 3 bases; bases with no gene match: 9. This CDR3 has 16 residues. This CDR3 reads CASSPVNRDRNQPQHF. As DNA, the CDR3 is TGTGCCAGCTCACCGGTGAACCGGGACAGAAATCAGCCCCAGCATTTT.

The genes are TRBV30 and TRBJ2-2; a weak D match, TRBD1 (5 bases). The CDR3 runs 14 residues. V gave up 2 bases and J gave up 5 bases, with 12 bases separating them. Germline-derived CDR1 and CDR2 are GTSNPN and SVGIG (reference sequence). CDR3: CAWSLLTGTGELFF. The CDR3 nucleotides read TGTGCCTGGAGTCTGCTTACAGGAACCGGGGAGCTGTTTTTT.

This chain links TRBV4-1 with TRBJ2-7, with 7 nucleotides matching TRBD1. J gave up 6 bases and V 3 bases, and 14 bases lay outside the gene matches. The CDR3 is 16 residues long. CDR1 is MGHRA, CDR2 YSYEKL, per germline. CDR3 nucleotides: TGCGCCAGCAGCCACTCGCCATCCCGACAGGGCAGCGAGCAGTACTTC. This translates into CASSHSPSRQGSEQYF.

This chain connects TRBV20-1 to TRBJ1-6; D remains unclear. With 3 bases removed from V and 7 bases from J, the gap between germline ends came to 16 bases. CDR1 is DFQATT, CDR2 SNEGSKA, per germline (reference sequence). This CDR3 has 15 residues. The CDR3 reads CSASPGLRPNSPLHF. CDR3 sequence (DNA): TGCAGTGCTAGTCCAGGTCTACGGCCAAATTCACCCCTCCACTTT.

V and J are TRBV29-1 and TRBJ2-4, with a weak D call TRBD1 (5 bases). Between the trimmed V and J ends, which lost 2 bases and 0 bases, there was a span of 8 bases. The CDR3 loop spans 14 amino acids. Per germline, CDR1 SQVTM and CDR2 ANQGSEA. The DNA of the CDR3 is TGCAGCGTTGAACCAGGGCTAGCCAAAAACATTCAGTACTTC. It specifies CSVEPGLAKNIQYF.

The chain combines TRBV12-3 or TRBV12-4 with TRBJ2-7; D gene uncertain. V was trimmed by 1 base and J by 2 bases, leaving 6 bases between them. The length of the CDR3 is 13 residues. The CDR3: CASSLGAAYEQYF. CDR3 in DNA: TGTGCCAGCAGTTTAGGGGCAGCCTACGAGCAGTACTTC.

The genes are TRBV5-1 and TRBJ1-6, with TRBD1 matching over 7 bases. This CDR3 is 14 amino acids long. The germline V gene has CDR1 SGHRS and CDR2 YFSETQ. With V trimmed by 6 bases and J by 9 bases, 9 bases remained unmatched. The CDR3 region is CASTDPGQSSPLHF. In nucleotides, the CDR3 is TGCGCCAGCACCGACCCGGGACAGTCTTCACCCCTCCACTTT.